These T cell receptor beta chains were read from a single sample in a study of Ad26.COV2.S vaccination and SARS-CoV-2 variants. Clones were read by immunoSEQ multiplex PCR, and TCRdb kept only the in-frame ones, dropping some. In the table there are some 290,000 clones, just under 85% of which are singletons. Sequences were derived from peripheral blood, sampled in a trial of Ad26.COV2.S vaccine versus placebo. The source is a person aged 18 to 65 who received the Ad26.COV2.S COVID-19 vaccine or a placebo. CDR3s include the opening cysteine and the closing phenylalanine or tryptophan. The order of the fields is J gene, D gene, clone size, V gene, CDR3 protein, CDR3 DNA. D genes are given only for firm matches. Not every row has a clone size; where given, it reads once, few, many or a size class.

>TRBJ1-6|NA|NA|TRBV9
CASSAGQYNSPLHF
TGTGCCAGCAGCGCAGGACAGTATAATTCACCCCTCCACTTT
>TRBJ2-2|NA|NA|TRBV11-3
CASSLGQGLTGELFF
TGTGCCAGCAGCTTAGGGCAGGGCCTCACCGGGGAGCTGTTTTTT
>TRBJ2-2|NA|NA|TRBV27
CASSLRPPGIAPNTGELFF
TGTGCCAGCAGTTTACGCCCCCCGGGGATAGCTCCGAACACCGGGGAGCTGTTTTTT
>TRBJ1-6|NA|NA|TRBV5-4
CASSLVGRQGSPLHF
TGTGCCAGCAGCTTGGTCGGGAGACAAGGCTCACCCCTCCACTTT
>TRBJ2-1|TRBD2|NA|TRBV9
CASSVASGGYNEQFF
TGTGCCAGCAGCGTAGCAAGCGGGGGGTACAATGAGCAGTTCTTC
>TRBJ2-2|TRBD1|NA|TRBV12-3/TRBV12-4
CASSGQGPGELFF
TGTGCCAGCAGTGGACAGGGGCCCGGGGAGCTGTTTTTT
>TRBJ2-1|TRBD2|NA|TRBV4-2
CASSQASGGTYNEQFF
TGTGCCAGCAGCCAAGCTAGCGGGGGGACCTACAATGAGCAGTTCTTC
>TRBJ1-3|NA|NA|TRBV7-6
CASSLALSSGNTIYF
TGTGCCAGCAGCTTAGCTCTTAGCTCTGGAAACACCATATATTTT
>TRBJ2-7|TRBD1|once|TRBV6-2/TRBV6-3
CASSYGYRGTYEQYF
TGTGCCAGCAGTTACGGCTACAGGGGAACCTACGAGCAGTACTTC
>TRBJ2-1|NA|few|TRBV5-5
CASSLASDSYNEQFF
TGTGCCAGCAGCTTGGCTAGCGATTCTTACAATGAGCAGTTCTTC
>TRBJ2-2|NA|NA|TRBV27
CASSLRRQTNTGELFF
TGTGCCAGCAGTTTAAGGAGACAGACGAACACCGGGGAGCTGTTTTTT
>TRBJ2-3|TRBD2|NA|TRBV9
CASSPRRGGTDTQYF
TGTGCCAGCAGCCCCCGGCGGGGGGGTACAGATACGCAGTATTTT
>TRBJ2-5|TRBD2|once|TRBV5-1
CASSVGTSGQETQYF
TGCGCCAGCAGCGTGGGGACTAGCGGGCAAGAGACCCAGTACTTC
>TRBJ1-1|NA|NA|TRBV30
CAWSRSGEDTEAFF
TGTGCCTGGAGTAGGTCCGGTGAGGACACTGAAGCTTTCTTT
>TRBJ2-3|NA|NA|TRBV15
CATSRDPGTDTDTQYF
TGTGCCACCAGCAGAGATCCCGGGACGGACACAGATACGCAGTATTTT
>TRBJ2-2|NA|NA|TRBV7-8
CASSLRPPPTGELFF
TGTGCCAGCAGCTTAAGGCCCCCTCCCACCGGGGAGCTGTTTTTT
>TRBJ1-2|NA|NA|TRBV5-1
CASSLGAKGGYTF
TGCGCCAGCAGCTTGGGGGCCAAGGGTGGCTACACCTTC
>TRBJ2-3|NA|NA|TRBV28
CASSSSVPDTQYF
TGTGCCAGCAGTTCATCCGTGCCGGATACGCAGTATTTT
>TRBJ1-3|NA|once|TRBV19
CASSSDRTPGNTIYF
TGTGCCAGTAGTTCTGACAGGACGCCTGGAAACACCATATATTTT
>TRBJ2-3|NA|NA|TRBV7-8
CASSYNRGPQYF
TGTGCCAGCAGCTATAACCGGGGGCCCCAGTATTTT
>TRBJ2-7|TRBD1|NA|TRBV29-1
CSVGDSRYEQYF
TGCAGCGTTGGGGACAGCCGCTACGAGCAGTACTTC
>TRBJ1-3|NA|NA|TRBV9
CASSVSGASGNTIYF
TGTGCCAGCAGCGTATCGGGGGCCAGTGGAAACACCATATATTTT
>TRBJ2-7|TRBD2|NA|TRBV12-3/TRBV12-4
CASRFRGVHEQYF
TGTGCCAGCAGGTTCCGGGGGGTCCACGAGCAGTACTTC
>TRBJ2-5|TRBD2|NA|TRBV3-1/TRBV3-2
CASSAGGGQETQYF
TGTGCCAGCAGCGCGGGAGGGGGACAAGAGACCCAGTACTTC
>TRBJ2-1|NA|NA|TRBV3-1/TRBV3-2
CASSQSDGNYNEQFF
TGTGCCAGCAGCCAATCTGACGGTAACTACAATGAGCAGTTCTTC
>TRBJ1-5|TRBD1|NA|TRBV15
CATSRSDRVANQPQHF
TGTGCCACCAGCAGGAGTGACAGGGTCGCTAATCAGCCCCAGCATTTT
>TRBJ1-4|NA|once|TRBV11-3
CASSLSWTAANEKLFF
TGTGCCAGCAGCTTAAGTTGGACCGCAGCTAATGAAAAACTGTTTTTT
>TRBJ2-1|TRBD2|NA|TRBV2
CASWGTSGSSYNEQFF
TGTGCCAGCTGGGGGACTAGCGGCAGCTCCTACAATGAGCAGTTCTTC
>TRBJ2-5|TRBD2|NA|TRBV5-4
CASSSGTSGKETQYF
TGTGCCAGCAGCTCTGGGACTAGCGGCAAAGAGACCCAGTACTTC
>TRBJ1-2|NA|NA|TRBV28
CASSFIGSNFQGYTF
TGTGCCAGCAGTTTCATCGGGTCAAACTTTCAGGGCTACACCTTC
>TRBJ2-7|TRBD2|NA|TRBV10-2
CASSVTGEGSYEQYF
TGCGCCAGCAGTGTTACGGGGGAGGGCTCCTACGAGCAGTACTTC
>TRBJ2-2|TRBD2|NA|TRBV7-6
CATRRSAGVFNTGELFF
TGTGCCACACGTCGGTCAGCGGGGGTTTTTAACACCGGGGAGCTGTTTTTT
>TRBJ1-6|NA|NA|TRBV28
CASSWGSYNSPLHF
TGTGCCAGCAGCTGGGGCTCCTATAATTCACCCCTCCACTTT
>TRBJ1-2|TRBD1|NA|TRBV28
CASSWTGYGYTF
TGTGCCAGCAGCTGGACAGGGTATGGCTACACCTTC
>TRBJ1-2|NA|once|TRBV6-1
CASSEAQWNYGYTF
TGTGCCAGCAGTGAAGCGCAGTGGAACTATGGCTACACCTTC
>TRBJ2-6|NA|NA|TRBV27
CASSTQGSGANVLTF
TGTGCCAGCAGTACCCAGGGTTCCGGGGCCAACGTCCTGACTTTC
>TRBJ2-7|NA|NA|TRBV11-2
CASSPETYEQYF
TGTGCCAGCAGCCCTGAGACGTACGAGCAGTACTTC